Below are 10 T cell receptor beta chains sequenced from a single sample in a study of T cells in Graves' hyperthyroidism and ophthalmopathy. Amplified TCR beta CDR3 regions derived from RNA transcripts. The HTBI primer set was used in a first-round RT-PCR of the TCR CDR3. TCRdb re-called the multiplex PCR reads with MiXCR, one entry per CDR3 protein. The data show approximately 370,000 distinct CDR3 sequences, roughly a sixth seen once. Sequencing input: blood. The receptors come from a woman aged 25 to 39 with Graves' hyperthyroidism that later progressed to Graves' ophthalmopathy.

The J gene is TRBJ1-5, the V gene TRBV10-3; possible D gene TRBD1, 5 bases. The CDR3 spans 15 residues. V was pared by 3 bases and J by 5 bases, with 14 bases between. Germline V gene sequence: CDR1 ENHRY, CDR2 SYGVKD. The CDR3 region has the DNA TGTGCCATCAGTGACTCATCTAGGGGCTATCAGCCCCAGCATTTT. As protein: CAISDSSRGYQPQHF.

This clonotype was found a few times. The chain uses TRBV5-1 and TRBJ2-3, with 8 bases matching TRBD1. The CDR3 extends over 17 amino acids. Losses at the gene ends were 3 bases for V and 1 base for J; bases not matched to a gene: 10. Per the germline V gene, CDR1 is SGHRS and CDR2 is YFSETQ. CDR3 residues: CASSSLRQGLGTDTQYF. In DNA, the CDR3 is TGCGCCAGCAGCTCGTTGCGACAGGGGTTGGGCACAGATACGCAGTATTTT. Full variable domain (remainder filled in from reference TRBV5-1 and TRBJ2-3): KAGVTQTPRYLIKTRGQQVTLSCSPISGHRSVSWYQQTPGQGLQFLFEYFSETQRNKGNFPGRFSGRQFSNSRSEMNVSTLELGDSALYLCASSSLRQGLGTDTQYFGPGTRLTVL.

Many counts were recorded for this clonotype. V usage is TRBV3-1 and J usage is TRBJ2-1, with TRBD2 identical over 8 bases. The V gene's germline CDR1 is LGHDT and CDR2 YNNKEL (reference sequence). J was trimmed by 0 bases and V by 4 bases; bases with no gene match: 5. The CDR3 is 16 amino acids. For the CDR3, the DNA is TGTGCCAGCAGCCCTTTAGCGGGGAGCTCCTACAATGAGCAGTTCTTC. It translates to CASSPLAGSSYNEQFF.

As regards this clonotype: A much larger clone differs by one base, so this may be a read error. Here the CDR3 omits its conserved ending phenylalanine or tryptophan, so a read error is the likely source. The chain combines TRBV7-2 with TRBJ2-1; D is unresolved. V shed 5 bases and J shed 7 bases, with 12 bases lying between them. The CDR3 is made up of 13 amino acids. The V gene's germline CDR1 is SGHTA and CDR2 FQGNSA. The CDR3 sequence is CASSAGWVNEQFL. DNA for the CDR3: TGTGCCAGCAGCGCCGGCTGGGTAAATGAGCAGTTCCTC.

This clonotype was counted a few times. The rearrangement links TRBV7-9 to TRBJ1-2; D is unresolved. The CDR3 spans 14 residues. The ends were cut back, 5 bases at V and 1 base at J, with 11 bases in the middle. Germline CDR1 is SEHNR and CDR2 is FQNEAQ (reference sequence). CDR3 sequence: CASSKSGDNYGYTF. In DNA form, the CDR3 reads TGTGCCAGCAGCAAGTCCGGGGATAACTATGGCTACACCTTC.

This clonotype was counted at least ten times. The rearrangement uses TRBV28 and TRBJ1-5; D uncertain. CDR3 length: 16 amino acids. Germline V lookup: CDR1 MDHEN, CDR2 SYDVKM. Trimming shortened V by 3 bases and J by 0 bases, and 12 bases separated the two germline ends. DNA for the CDR3: TGTGCCAGCAGTTTTAGGACGGATAATAGCAATCAGCCCCAGCATTTT. Translated: CASSFRTDNSNQPQHF.

This clonotype was picked up many times. This rearrangement joins TRBV11-2 to TRBJ1-2; D perhaps matches TRBD1 (6 bases). Germline V gene sequence: CDR1 SGHAT, CDR2 FQNNGV. This CDR3 spans 18 amino acids. The V gene lost 4 bases and the J gene lost 4 bases, with 25 bases spanning the gap. In DNA form, the CDR3 reads TGTGCCAGCAGCTCTACGAGTTTGGGACACCGCGGAGGCTATGGCTACACCTTC. Translation gives CASSSTSLGHRGGYGYTF.

The chain recombines TRBV19 with TRBJ2-3, with 9 positions matching TRBD1. With 4 bases clipped from V and 0 bases from J, the junction kept 5 bases outside the gene matches. The CDR3 is 16 amino acids. The germline CDR1 and CDR2 sequences are LNHDA and SQIVND (reference sequence). CDR3 region: CASSRGQGASTDTQYF. Here the CDR3 DNA reads TGTGCCAGTAGTAGGGGACAGGGTGCTAGCACAGATACGCAGTATTTT.

Only one count was recorded for this clonotype. The chain links TRBV28 to TRBJ2-1; 7 nucleotides match TRBD1. Looked up from germline, CDR1 is MDHEN and CDR2 is SYDVKM. The V and J ends lost 2 bases and 2 bases, in that order; junction bases with no gene match: 6. CDR3 length: 16 residues. The CDR3, as DNA: TGTGCCAGCAGTTTACCCGGGACAGCCCCCTACAATGAGCAGTTCTTC. Translated, it gives CASSLPGTAPYNEQFF.

This clonotype came up many times. V is TRBV27 and J is TRBJ1-5; no reliable D call. The CDR3 extends over 24 amino acids. Germline CDR1 and CDR2: MNHEY and SMNVEV (reference sequence). Trimming stripped 2 bases from V and 0 bases from J, with 35 bases between. CDR3 protein: CASSLPRGSGFGCQLGYSNQPQHF. The CDR3 DNA is TGTGCCAGCAGTTTACCGCGTGGTTCGGGTTTCGGTTGCCAACTTGGGTATAGCAATCAGCCCCAGCATTTT.